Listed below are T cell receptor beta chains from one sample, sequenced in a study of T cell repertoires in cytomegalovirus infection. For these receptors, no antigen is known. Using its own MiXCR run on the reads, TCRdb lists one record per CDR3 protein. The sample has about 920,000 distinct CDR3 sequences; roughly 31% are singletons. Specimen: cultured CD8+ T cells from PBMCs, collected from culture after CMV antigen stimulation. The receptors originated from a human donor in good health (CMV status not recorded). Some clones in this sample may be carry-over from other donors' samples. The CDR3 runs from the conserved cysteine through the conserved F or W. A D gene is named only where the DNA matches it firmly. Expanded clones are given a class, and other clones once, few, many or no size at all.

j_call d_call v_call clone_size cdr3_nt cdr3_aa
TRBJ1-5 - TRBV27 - TGTGCCAGCAGCCAATACCCGGGACAAGGGAATCAGCCCCAGCATTTT CASSQYPGQGNQPQHF
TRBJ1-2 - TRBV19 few TGTGCCAGTAGTACGCCACGACAGGACTATGGCTACACCTTC CASSTPRQDYGYTF
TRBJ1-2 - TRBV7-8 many TGTGCCAGCAGCGGTGGAGGGTATCCTTTTAAGGACTACACCTTC CASSGGGYPFKDYTF
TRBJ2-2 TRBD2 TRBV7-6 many TGTGCCAGCAGCTCAGGGACTAGCGGGGGCCCCTTGAACACCGGGGAGCTGTTTTTT CASSSGTSGGPLNTGELFF
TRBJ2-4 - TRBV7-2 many TGTGCCAGCAGCCAAACTGGGGGCAGTAAAAACATTCAGTACTTC CASSQTGGSKNIQYF
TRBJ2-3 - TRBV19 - TGTGCCAGTAGATTTTCAGATACGCAGTATTTT CASRFSDTQYF
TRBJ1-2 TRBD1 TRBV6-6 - TGTGCCAGTTTTGGGACAGACAGGGGACAAGCTGGCTACACCTTC CASFGTDRGQAGYTF
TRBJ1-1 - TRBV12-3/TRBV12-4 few TGTGCCAGCACCCCCCCCCAGGCGGCGAACACTGAAGCTTTCTTT CASTPPQAANTEAFF
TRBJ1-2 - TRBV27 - TGTGCCAGCAGCCAAAAGCGGACACCTAACCCTAACTATGGCTACACCTTC CASSQKRTPNPNYGYTF
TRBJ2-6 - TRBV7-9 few TGTGCCAGCAGCCCAGCCTCGGGCGCTGGGGCCAACGTCCTGACTTTC CASSPASGAGANVLTF
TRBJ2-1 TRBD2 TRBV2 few TGTGCCAGCAATGAAGCGGGGGTCTTCAATGAGCAGTTCTTC CASNEAGVFNEQFF
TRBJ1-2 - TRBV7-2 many TGTGCCAGCAGCTTAGATGGCCGAACCTTCTATGGCTACACCTTC CASSLDGRTFYGYTF
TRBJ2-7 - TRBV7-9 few TGTGCCAGCAGCTCCTACAATGACTACGAGCAGTACTTC CASSSYNDYEQYF
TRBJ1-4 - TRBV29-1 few TGCAGCGTTGAAGTTGGCGGGGATGAAAAACTGTTTTTT CSVEVGGDEKLFF
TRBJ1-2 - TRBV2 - TGTGCCAGCAGCGGGTACAACTATGGCTACACCTTC CASSGYNYGYTF
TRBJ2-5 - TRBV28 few TGTGCCAGCAGTTTAGTTCACGCCGACTACCAAGAGACCCAGTACTTC CASSLVHADYQETQYF
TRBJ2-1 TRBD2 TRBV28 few TGTGCCAGCAGAAGCATCGGGGGGAGGTACAATGAGCAGTTCTTC CASRSIGGRYNEQFF
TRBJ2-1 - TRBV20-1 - TGCAGTGCTAGAGATCAGGACACTACTTACAATGAGCAGTTCTTC CSARDQDTTYNEQFF
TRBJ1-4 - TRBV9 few TGTGCCAGCAGCGTAGTGGGAGGGAAGGATGAAAAACTGTTTTTT CASSVVGGKDEKLFF
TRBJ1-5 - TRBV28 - TGTGCCAGCAGTCCACAGGGTTTACCTAGCAATCAGCCCCAGCATTTT CASSPQGLPSNQPQHF
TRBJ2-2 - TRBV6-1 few TGTGCCCTCAAGACGCTCCAGGGGGAGCTGTTTTTT CALKTLQGELFF
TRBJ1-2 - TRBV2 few TGTGCCGGGGTGGGCAGCCCCTACTATGGCTACACCTTC CAGVGSPYYGYTF
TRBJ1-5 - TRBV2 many TGTGCCAGCAGTGGGGGAGGCCAGCCCCAGCATTTT CASSGGGQPQHF
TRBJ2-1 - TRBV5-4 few TGTGCCAGCAGCCCCTTGTTGGGGGACTCCTACAATGAGCAGTTCTTC CASSPLLGDSYNEQFF
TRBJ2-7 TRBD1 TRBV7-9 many TGTGCCAGCAGCAAAAAGACAGGGACCTACGAGCAGTACTTC CASSKKTGTYEQYF
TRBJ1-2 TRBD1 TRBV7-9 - TGTGCCAGCAGCTTATCACAGGGGGCTAACTATGGCTACACCTTC CASSLSQGANYGYTF
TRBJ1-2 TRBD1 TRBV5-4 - TGTGCCAGCAGCGCGGGACAGGGGACAGCTAACTATGGCTACACCTTC CASSAGQGTANYGYTF
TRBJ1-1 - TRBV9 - TGTGCCAGCAGCAAATCCGGAGGGGCCAACACTGAAGCTTTCTTT CASSKSGGANTEAFF
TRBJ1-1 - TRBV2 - TGTGCCAGCAAGGTCAGAATGAACACTGAAGCTTTCTTT CASKVRMNTEAFF
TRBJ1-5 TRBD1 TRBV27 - TGTGCCAGCAGAAACACGGGACAGGGATTGTTGGTAGATCAGCCCCAGCATTTT CASRNTGQGLLVDQPQHF
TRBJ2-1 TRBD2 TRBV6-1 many TGTGCCAGCACTTCTAGCGGGTACAATGAGCAGTTCTTC CASTSSGYNEQFF
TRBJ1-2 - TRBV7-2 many TGTGCCAGCAGCTTGAATACGGGTTACTATGGCTACACCTTC CASSLNTGYYGYTF
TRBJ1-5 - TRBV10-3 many TGTGCCATCAGTGATTCGGCGGGGTTCGTTCAGCCCCAGCATTTT CAISDSAGFVQPQHF
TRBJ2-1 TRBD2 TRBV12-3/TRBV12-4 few TGTGCCAGCAGCCCCTTCGGGACTAGTCCCTACAATGAGCAGTTCTTC CASSPFGTSPYNEQFF
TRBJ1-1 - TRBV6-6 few TGTGCCAGCAGTTCAGACAGACAACAATCTGAAGCTTTCTTT CASSSDRQQSEAFF
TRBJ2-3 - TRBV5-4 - TGTGCCAGCAGGAGGTCGGGCACAGATACGCAGTATTTT CASRRSGTDTQYF
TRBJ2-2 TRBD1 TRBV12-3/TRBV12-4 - TGTGCCAGCACCGCCCCCTGGACAGGGAACGCCGGGGAGCTGTTTTTT CASTAPWTGNAGELFF
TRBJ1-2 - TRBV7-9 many TGTGCCAGCAGCTTCCCGGGGCATTATGGCTACACCTTC CASSFPGHYGYTF
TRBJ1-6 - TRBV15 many TGTGCCACCAGCAGAGTCTATCCAAATTCACCCCTCCACTTT CATSRVYPNSPLHF
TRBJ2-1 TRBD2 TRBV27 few TGTGCCAGCAGTAATCTAGCGGGGAGCTCCTACAATGAGCAGTTCTTC CASSNLAGSSYNEQFF
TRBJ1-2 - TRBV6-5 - TGTGCCAGCAGTTACTCGATTATGGGGGATGGCTACACCTTC CASSYSIMGDGYTF
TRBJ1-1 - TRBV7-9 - TGTGCCAGCAGTTTAAATTGGGGCAACACTGAAGCTTTCTTT CASSLNWGNTEAFF
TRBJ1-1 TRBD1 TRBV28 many TGTGCCAGCAGCTATGCTCCGGACAGGAGTCAGATTGAAGCTTTCTTT CASSYAPDRSQIEAFF
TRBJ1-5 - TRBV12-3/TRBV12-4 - TGTGCCAGCAGTTTAGCGTCAGACACCGGCAATCAGCCCCAGCATTTT CASSLASDTGNQPQHF
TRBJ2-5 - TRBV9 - TGTGCCAGCAGCGTAGTGGGGGTCCGACGAGAGACCCAGTACTTC CASSVVGVRRETQYF
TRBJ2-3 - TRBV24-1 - TGTGCCACCAGTGCGTATGGGGCCGGTGATACGCAGTATTTT CATSAYGAGDTQYF
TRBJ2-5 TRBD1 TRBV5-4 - TGTGCCAGCAGCTCCTTCGGACAGGGTCGCCGAGAGACCCAGTACTTC CASSSFGQGRRETQYF
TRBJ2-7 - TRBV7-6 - TGTGCCAGCAGCCCCCGGGACACCGTCTACGAGCAGTACTTC CASSPRDTVYEQYF
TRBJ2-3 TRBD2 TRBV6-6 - TGTGCCAGCAGTTACTCAGTTAGCGGGGCAGATACGCAGTATTTT CASSYSVSGADTQYF